The T cell receptor (beta chain) under discussion was sequenced for a study of T cell responses to AZD1222 COVID-19 vaccine. Study in general: The analysis combined second doses at about 4 or about 12 weeks.

Study-level points and caveats: Of spike-specific TCRs, nearly half reportedly target regions left unmutated in variants.

This CDR3 comprises 15 residues. The germline gives CDR1 SGHAT, CDR2 FQDESV (reference sequence). Trimming removed 5 bases from V and 6 bases from J, with 17 bases in between. Assay: immunoSEQ multiplex PCR; the TCRdb copy retains only in-frame clones and omits some. The sample holds about 150,000 clones, roughly 90% seen once. Details on this clone: Its antigen is not identified.

The sequence came from an adult in good health. This chain links TRBV11-1 with TRBJ2-4; the D gene could be TRBD1 or TRBD2 (7 bases each). Here the sequenced sample was peripheral blood, taken on day 0 of AZD1222 vaccination. CDR3 residues: CASSPRGQRGNIQYF. CDR3 nucleotide sequence: TGTGCCAGCAGCCCTAGGGGACAGCGGGGAAACATTCAGTACTTC.